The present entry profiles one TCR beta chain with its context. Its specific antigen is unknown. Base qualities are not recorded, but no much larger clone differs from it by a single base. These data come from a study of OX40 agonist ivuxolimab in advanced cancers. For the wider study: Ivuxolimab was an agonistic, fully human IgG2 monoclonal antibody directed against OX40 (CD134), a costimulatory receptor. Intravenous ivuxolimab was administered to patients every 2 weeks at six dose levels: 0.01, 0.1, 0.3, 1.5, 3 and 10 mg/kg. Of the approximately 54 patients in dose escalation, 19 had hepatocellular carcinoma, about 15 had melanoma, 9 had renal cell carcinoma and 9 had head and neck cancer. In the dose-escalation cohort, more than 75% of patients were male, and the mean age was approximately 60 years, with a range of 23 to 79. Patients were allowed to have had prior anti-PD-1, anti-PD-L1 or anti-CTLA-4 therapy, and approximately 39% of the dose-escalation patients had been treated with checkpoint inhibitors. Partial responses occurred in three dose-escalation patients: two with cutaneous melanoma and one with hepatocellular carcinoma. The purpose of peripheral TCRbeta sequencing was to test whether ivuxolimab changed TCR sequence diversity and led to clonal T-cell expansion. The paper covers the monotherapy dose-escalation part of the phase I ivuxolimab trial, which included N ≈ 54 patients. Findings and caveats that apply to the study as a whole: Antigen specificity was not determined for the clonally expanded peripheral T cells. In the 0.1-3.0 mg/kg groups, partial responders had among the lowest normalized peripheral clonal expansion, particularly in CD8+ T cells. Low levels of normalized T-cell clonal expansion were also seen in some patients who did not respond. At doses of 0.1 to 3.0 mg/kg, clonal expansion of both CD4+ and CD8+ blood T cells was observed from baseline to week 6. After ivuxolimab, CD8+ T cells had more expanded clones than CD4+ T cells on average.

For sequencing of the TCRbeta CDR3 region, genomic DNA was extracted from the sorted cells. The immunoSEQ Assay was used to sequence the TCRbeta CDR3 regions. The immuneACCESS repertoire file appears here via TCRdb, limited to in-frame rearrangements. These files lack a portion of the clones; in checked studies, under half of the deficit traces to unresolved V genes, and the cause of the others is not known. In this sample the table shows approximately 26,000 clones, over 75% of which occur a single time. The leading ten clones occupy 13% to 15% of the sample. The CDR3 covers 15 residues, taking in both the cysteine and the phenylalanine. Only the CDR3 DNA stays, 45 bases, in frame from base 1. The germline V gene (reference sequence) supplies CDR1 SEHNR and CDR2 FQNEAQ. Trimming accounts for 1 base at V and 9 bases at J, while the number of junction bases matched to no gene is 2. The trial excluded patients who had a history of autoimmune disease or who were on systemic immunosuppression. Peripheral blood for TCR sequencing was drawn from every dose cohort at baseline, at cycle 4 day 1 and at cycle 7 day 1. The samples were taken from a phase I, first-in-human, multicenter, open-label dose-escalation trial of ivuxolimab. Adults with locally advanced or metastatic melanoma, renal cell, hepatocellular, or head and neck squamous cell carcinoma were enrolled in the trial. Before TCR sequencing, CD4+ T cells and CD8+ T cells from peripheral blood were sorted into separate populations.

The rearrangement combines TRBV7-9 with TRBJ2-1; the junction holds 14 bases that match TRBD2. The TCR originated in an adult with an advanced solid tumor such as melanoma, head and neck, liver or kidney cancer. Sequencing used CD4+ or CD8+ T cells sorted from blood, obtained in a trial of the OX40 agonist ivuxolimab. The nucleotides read TGTGCCAGCAGCTTAGGACTAGCGGGAGGGACTGAGCAGTTCTTC. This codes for CASSLGLAGGTEQFF.